This T cell receptor (beta chain) was identified in a study of blood T cell repertoires in COVID-19. Overall study context: Spain, Italy and the United States supplied samples that represented acute and convalescent COVID-19. Sources were T cells, B-cell-depleted T cells, or PBMCs; the material itself was cDNA or gDNA.

Clones were sequenced by immunoSEQ multiplex PCR, and TCRdb holds only the in-frame ones, with some missing. Of around 440,000 clones detected, approximately 88% appear once; the ten largest clones hold about 12%. Seattle-derived patients entered the study during active infection and were followed longitudinally. This receptor was obtained from a woman between 50 and 59 years old with COVID-19, enrolled during active disease. Sample: peripheral blood.

The CDR3 DNA is TGTGCCAGCAGTGACCCAATGGGCAGCTACGAGCAGTACTTC. Translated, it gives CASSDPMGSYEQYF. The chain combines TRBV6-1 with TRBJ2-7; D call uncertain. The V gene lost 3 bases and the J gene lost 3 bases, with 12 bases spanning the gap. This CDR3 contains 14 residues. Germline loops: CDR1 MNHNS, CDR2 SASEGT.